Sequencing of this TCR beta chain was carried out in a study of blood T cell repertoires in COVID-19. Study overall: Nucleic acid was either cDNA or gDNA, and it came from T cells, B-cell-depleted T cells, or PBMCs.

The trim removed 7 bases at V and 9 bases at J, leaving 5 bases unmatched. This CDR3 spans 13 amino acids. Germline loops: CDR1 SQVTM, CDR2 ANQGSEA. The protocol was immunoSEQ multiplex PCR, while the TCRdb copy is restricted to in-frame clones and leaves out a portion. The sample lists 300,000 to 400,000 clones, around 87% occurring once. This TCR derives from a human donor in a cohort sampled during active COVID-19. The chain combines TRBV29-1 with TRBJ2-1; 14 positions agree with TRBD2. Sequences were obtained from peripheral blood. The CDR3 region has the DNA TGCAGCGCCACGACTAGCGGGAGGGGTGAGCAGTTCTTC. This gives the protein CSATTSGRGEQFF.